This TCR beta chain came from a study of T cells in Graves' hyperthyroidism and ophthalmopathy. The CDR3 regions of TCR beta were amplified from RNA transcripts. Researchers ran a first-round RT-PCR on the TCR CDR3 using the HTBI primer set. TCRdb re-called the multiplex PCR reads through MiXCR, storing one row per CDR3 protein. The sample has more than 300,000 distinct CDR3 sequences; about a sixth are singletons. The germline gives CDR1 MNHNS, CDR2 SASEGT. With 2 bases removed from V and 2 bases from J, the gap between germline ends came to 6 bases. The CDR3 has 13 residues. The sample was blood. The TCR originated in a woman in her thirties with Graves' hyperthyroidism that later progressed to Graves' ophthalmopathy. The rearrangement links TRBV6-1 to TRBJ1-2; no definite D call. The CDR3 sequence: CASSEQYNYGYTF. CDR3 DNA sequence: TGTGCCAGCAGTGAACAGTACAACTATGGCTACACCTTC.